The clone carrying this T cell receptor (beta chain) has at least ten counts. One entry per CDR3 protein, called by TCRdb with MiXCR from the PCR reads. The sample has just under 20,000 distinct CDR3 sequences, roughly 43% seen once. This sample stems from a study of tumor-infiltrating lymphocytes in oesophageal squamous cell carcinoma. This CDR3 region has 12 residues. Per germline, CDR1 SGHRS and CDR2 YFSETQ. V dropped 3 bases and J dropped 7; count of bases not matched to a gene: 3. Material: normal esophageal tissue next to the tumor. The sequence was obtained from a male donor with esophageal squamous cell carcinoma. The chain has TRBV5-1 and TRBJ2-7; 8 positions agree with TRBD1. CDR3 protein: CASSSQGEEQYF. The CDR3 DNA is TGCGCCAGCAGCTCACAGGGGGAAGAGCAGTACTTC.